This TCR beta chain was documented in a study of monozygotic twins with inflammatory bowel disease. General study findings and limits: Whereas healthy co-twins had higher TCRbeta diversity (inverse Simpson), IBD patients had lower diversity.

Of note for this clonotype: The target antigen is unknown.

Researchers generated cDNA in eight separate reactions per sample. Template switching added UMIs carrying a 6-nucleotide sample barcode. With about 17 and 10 cycles respectively, two nested PCRs were carried out on TCRalpha and TCRbeta cDNA. TCRdb reprocessed the 5' RACE reads, keeping one entry per CDR3 protein, no DNA. This sample lists some 440,000 distinct CDR3 sequences; its ten largest clones have roughly 2.2%. CDR3 length: 16 amino acids. From germline, CDR1 is SGHDN and CDR2 FVKESK. This chain links TRBV14 with TRBJ2-3. The sample consisted of blood. The clonotype was recovered from a human donor with ulcerative colitis or Crohn's disease, or a healthy co-twin of an affected twin (not recorded which). CDR3 sequence: CASSQETRLSTDTQYF. Based on the CDR3 plus reference TRBV14 and TRBJ2-3, the full variable domain is EAGVTQFPSHSVIEKGQTVTLRCDPISGHDNLYWYRRVMGKEIKFLLHFVKESKQDESGMPNNRFLAERTGGTYSTLKVQPAELEDSGVYFCASSQETRLSTDTQYFGPGTRLTVL.